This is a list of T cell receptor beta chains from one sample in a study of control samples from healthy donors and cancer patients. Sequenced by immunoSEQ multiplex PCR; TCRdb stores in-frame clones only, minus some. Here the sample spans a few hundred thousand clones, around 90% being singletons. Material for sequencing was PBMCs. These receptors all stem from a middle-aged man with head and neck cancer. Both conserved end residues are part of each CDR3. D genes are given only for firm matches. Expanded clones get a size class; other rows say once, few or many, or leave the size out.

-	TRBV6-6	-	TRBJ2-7	CASNLGGSEYEQYF	TGTGCCAGTAACTTAGGGGGGTCGGAGTACGAGCAGTACTTC
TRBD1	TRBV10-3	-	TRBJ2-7	CAISRGQTYEQYF	TGTGCCATCAGTAGGGGACAGACCTACGAGCAGTACTTC
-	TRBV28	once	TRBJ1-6	CASSVQGVSYNSPLHF	TGTGCCAGCAGCGTCCAGGGTGTCTCCTATAATTCACCCCTCCACTTT
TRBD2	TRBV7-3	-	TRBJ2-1	CASSSQRESSYNEQFF	TGTGCCAGCAGCTCTCAGCGGGAGAGCTCCTACAATGAGCAGTTCTTC
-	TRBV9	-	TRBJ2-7	CASSVAGGFTYEQYF	TGTGCCAGCAGCGTAGCTGGGGGCTTCACCTACGAGCAGTACTTC
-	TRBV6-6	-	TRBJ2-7	CASSYSADLSYEQYF	TGTGCCAGCAGTTACTCGGCGGACCTATCCTACGAGCAGTACTTC
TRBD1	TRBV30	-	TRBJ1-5	CAWRGQPNQPQHF	TGTGCCTGGAGGGGACAGCCCAATCAGCCCCAGCATTTT
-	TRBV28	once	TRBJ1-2	CASTGAEHNYGYTF	TGTGCCAGCACGGGGGCGGAGCATAACTATGGCTACACCTTC
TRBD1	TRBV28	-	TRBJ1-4	CASSGNPGQGDEKLFF	TGTGCCAGCAGTGGTAACCCGGGACAGGGAGATGAAAAACTGTTTTTT
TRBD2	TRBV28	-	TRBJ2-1	CASSPPPGGEQFF	TGTGCCAGCAGTCCCCCCCCGGGGGGGGAGCAGTTCTTC
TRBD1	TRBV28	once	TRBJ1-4	CASTLSGQGDGKLFF	TGTGCCAGCACCCTATCTGGGCAGGGGGACGGAAAACTGTTTTTT
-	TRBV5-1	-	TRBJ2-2	CASSSRDTNTGELFF	TGCGCCAGCAGCTCTAGGGACACAAACACCGGGGAGCTGTTTTTT
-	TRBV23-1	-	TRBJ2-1	CASSHTTGASYNEQFF	TGCGCCAGCAGTCATACCACCGGCGCCTCCTACAATGAGCAGTTCTTC
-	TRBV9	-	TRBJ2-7	CASSVGEGRSYEQYF	TGTGCCAGCAGCGTAGGAGAGGGACGGTCCTACGAGCAGTACTTC
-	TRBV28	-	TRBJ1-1	CATQSGTEAFF	TGTGCCACCCAATCCGGGACTGAAGCTTTCTTT
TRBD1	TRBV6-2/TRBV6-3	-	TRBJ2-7	CASSYGGQGYEQYF	TGTGCCAGCAGTTACGGCGGACAGGGGTACGAGCAGTACTTC
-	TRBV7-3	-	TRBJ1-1	CASSLSGNRKNTEAFF	TGTGCCAGCAGCTTAAGCGGAAATCGGAAAAACACTGAAGCTTTCTTT
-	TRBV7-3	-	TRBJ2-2	CASSLAGPNTGELFF	TGTGCCAGCAGCTTAGCAGGGCCGAACACCGGGGAGCTGTTTTTT
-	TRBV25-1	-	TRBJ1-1	CASSQNLNTEAFF	TGTGCCAGCAGCCAGAACCTAAACACTGAAGCTTTCTTT
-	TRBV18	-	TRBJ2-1	CASSPTTIYNEQFF	TGTGCCAGCTCACCTACGACTATATACAATGAGCAGTTCTTC
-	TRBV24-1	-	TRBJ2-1	CATSGGPGLYNEQFF	TGTGCCACCAGTGGGGGGCCGGGACTATACAATGAGCAGTTCTTC
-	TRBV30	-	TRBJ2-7	CAWSGTSYEQYF	TGTGCCTGGAGTGGGACCTCCTACGAGCAGTACTTC
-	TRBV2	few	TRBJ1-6	CASRIQARANSPLHF	TGTGCCAGCAGGATACAGGCCAGAGCTAATTCACCCCTCCACTTT
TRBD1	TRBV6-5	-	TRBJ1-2	CASSQGQGEVSGYTF	TGTGCCAGCAGCCAGGGACAGGGGGAGGTCTCCGGCTACACCTTC
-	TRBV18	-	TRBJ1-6	CASSPLLDNPDSSYNSPLHF	TGTGCCAGCTCACCACTACTGGACAACCCCGACAGCTCCTATAATTCACCCCTCCACTTT
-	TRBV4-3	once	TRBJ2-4	CASSQGGGGKNIQYF	TGCGCCAGCAGCCAAGGGGGAGGAGGCAAAAACATTCAGTACTTC
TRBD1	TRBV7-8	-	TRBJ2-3	CASSLRRDRATDTQYF	TGTGCCAGCAGTTTGCGACGGGACAGGGCGACAGATACGCAGTATTTT
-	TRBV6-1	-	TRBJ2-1	CASSEWTVSGDNEQFF	TGTGCCAGCAGTGAGTGGACAGTCAGTGGTGACAATGAGCAGTTCTTC
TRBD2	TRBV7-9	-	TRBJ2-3	CASSLALGRGGADTQYF	TGTGCCAGCAGCTTAGCGCTTGGGAGGGGTGGTGCAGATACGCAGTATTTT
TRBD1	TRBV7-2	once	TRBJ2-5	CASSLAFGTGVGETQYF	TGTGCCAGCAGCTTAGCTTTTGGGACAGGGGTTGGAGAGACCCAGTACTTC
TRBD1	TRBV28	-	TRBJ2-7	CASSIPGQGDEQYF	TGTGCCAGCAGCATTCCGGGACAGGGAGACGAGCAGTACTTC
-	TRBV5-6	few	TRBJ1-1	CASSWAGNTEAFF	TGTGCCAGCAGCTGGGCAGGGAACACTGAAGCTTTCTTT